This T cell receptor (beta chain) is from a study of radiotherapy plus CTLA-4 blockade in lung cancer. The CDR3 covers 16 residues. Looked up from germline, CDR1 is SGHDN and CDR2 is FVKESK. The V gene end was trimmed by 3 bases and the J gene end by 6 bases; junction bases not matched to a gene: 10. The study gave focal radiation plus ipilimumab CTLA-4 blockade to patients with chemo-refractory metastatic non-small-cell lung cancer. Method: immunoSEQ multiplex PCR; TCRdb's copy keeps in-frame clones and lacks some. Of about 59,000 clones listed, around 74% are singletons. Sequencing used peripheral blood, obtained from a patient treated with radiotherapy plus ipilimumab. V and J are TRBV14 and TRBJ2-7; 11 bases map to TRBD2. The sequence came from a human donor with non-small cell lung cancer whose response to radiotherapy plus ipilimumab could not be evaluated. In DNA, the CDR3 is TGTGCCAGCAGCCAGGGGGGACTAGCGGTCCCTCGCGAGCAGTACTTC. Translating gives CASSQGGLAVPREQYF.